One sample yielded the 30 T cell receptor beta chains listed below, sequenced in a study of blood T cell repertoires in COVID-19. Method: immunoSEQ multiplex PCR; TCRdb's copy keeps in-frame clones and lacks some. Of 70,000 or so clones listed, 88% are singletons. Sequenced input: peripheral blood. The receptors come from a human donor in a cohort sampled during active COVID-19.

The chain links TRBV19 to TRBJ2-5; 13 bases are shared with TRBD2. Germline CDR1 is LNHDA and CDR2 is SQIVND (reference sequence). The V gene end was trimmed by 7 bases and the J gene end by 5 bases; junction bases not matched to a gene: 7. This CDR3 contains 15 residues. Here the CDR3 reads CASTATGLAGETQYF. CDR3 nucleotide sequence: TGTGCCAGTACCGCGACGGGACTAGCGGGGGAGACCCAGTACTTC.

The rearrangement joins TRBV7-6 to TRBJ2-2, with D perhaps TRBD1 (7 bases). This CDR3 has 16 residues. Germline CDR1 reads SGHVS; CDR2 reads FNYEAQ. The ends were cut back, 5 bases at V and 6 bases at J, with 19 bases in the middle. The CDR3 reads CASSLRTNDRAGELFF. In DNA form, the CDR3 reads TGTGCCAGCAGCCTACGGACTAACGACAGGGCCGGGGAGCTGTTTTTT.

The rearrangement joins TRBV25-1 to TRBJ2-1; 10 bases are shared with TRBD2. The CDR3 extends over 17 amino acids. CDR1 MGHDK and CDR2 SYGVNS come from the germline V gene. V lost 4 bases to trimming and J lost 0 bases; unmatched junction nucleotides: 6. The CDR3 reads CASSGTSGTLSYNEQFF. The CDR3 coding sequence is TGTGCCAGCAGTGGGACTAGCGGAACCCTCTCCTACAATGAGCAGTTCTTC. The entire variable domain, with the rest obtained from reference TRBV25-1 and TRBJ2-1, is as follows: EADIYQTPRYLVIGTGKKITLECSQTMGHDKMYWYQQDPGMELHLIHYSYGVNSTEKGDLSSESTVSRIRTEHFPLTLESARPSHTSQYLCASSGTSGTLSYNEQFFGPGTRLTVL.

The V and J genes are TRBV19 and TRBJ1-4; unclear D gene. Germline V gene data show CDR1 as LNHDA and CDR2 as SQIVND (reference sequence). V lost 5 bases, J lost 5 bases, and 21 bases lay in between. CDR3 length equals 17 residues. CDR3 coding DNA: TGTGCCAGTAGTGAAATATTCTTACTGGAGCAAAATGAAAAACTGTTTTTT. The encoded protein is CASSEIFLLEQNEKLFF. Based on the CDR3 plus reference TRBV19 and TRBJ1-4, the full variable domain is DGGITQSPKYLFRKEGQNVTLSCEQNLNHDAMYWYRQDPGQGLRLIYYSQIVNDFQKGDIAEGYSVSREKKESFPLTVTSAQKNPTAFYLCASSEIFLLEQNEKLFFGSGTQLSVL.

This clone appeared once. CDR3 bases: TGCGCCAGCAGCCCGGGGACAGGGGCGTCCTACAATGAGCAGTTCTTC. Its protein product is CASSPGTGASYNEQFF. The chain uses TRBV5-1 and TRBJ2-1; 10 nucleotides line up with TRBD1. Germline CDR1 SGHRS, CDR2 YFSETQ. CDR3 size: 16 residues. J lost 1 base, V lost 4 bases, and 5 bases had no gene match.

This clone was picked up one time. Distinct nucleotide sequences in the sample also encode this CDR3. V gene TRBV5-6 combines with J gene TRBJ2-7, with D hard to call. This CDR3 contains 11 residues. Trimming removed 0 bases at V and 6 bases at J, with 4 bases between. Germline-derived CDR1 and CDR2 are SGHDT and YYEEEE. The CDR3 protein is CASSLAGEQYV. CDR3 bases: TGTGCCAGCAGCTTGGCCGGCGAGCAGTACGTC.

V gene TRBV5-1 combines with J gene TRBJ2-7; 9 bases line up with TRBD1. Germline loops: CDR1 SGHRS, CDR2 YFSETQ. V lost 4 bases and J lost 7; bases outside the gene matches: 6. The CDR3 consists of 13 residues. CDR3 residues: CASSLAGTGEQYV. For the CDR3, the DNA is TGCGCCAGCAGCCTGGCCGGGACAGGGGAGCAGTACGTC.

The chain combines TRBV9 with TRBJ2-2, with 9 bases that match TRBD1. This CDR3 region has 14 residues. V shed 5 bases, J shed 5 bases, and the junction held 4 bases outside the gene matches. The germline CDR1 and CDR2 sequences are SGDLS and YYNGEE. The CDR3 coding sequence is TGTGCCAGCAGACCCGGGACAGGGACCGGGGAGCTGTTTTTT. It specifies CASRPGTGTGELFF.

V is TRBV11-1 and J is TRBJ1-2; D possibly corresponds to TRBD1 (5 bases). Trimming shortened V by 0 bases and J by 8 bases, and 7 bases separated the two germline ends. The CDR3 spans 12 residues. Germline CDR1 reads SGHAT; CDR2 reads FQDESV (reference sequence). The CDR3 protein is CASSLAGVGYTF. The CDR3 DNA follows: TGTGCCAGCAGCTTAGCAGGGGTCGGCTACACCTTC.

The chain carries TRBV12-1 and TRBJ1-2. TRBV12-1 is a known pseudogene. The CDR3 is made up of 14 amino acids. In nucleotides, the CDR3 is TGTGCCAGCAAGGGGGGGCTAATCGATAGTGGCTACACCTTC. As protein: CASKGGLIDSGYTF.

This sequence joins TRBV27 and TRBJ2-2, with 7 bases aligning to TRBD2. V shed 5 bases, J shed 6 bases, and the junction held 9 bases outside the gene matches. Germline CDR1 reads MNHEY; CDR2 reads SMNVEV (reference sequence). This CDR3 comprises 15 residues. In DNA, the CDR3 is TGTGCCAGCAGTCCACCTAGCGGTCACCCCGGGGAGCTGTTTTTT. Protein product: CASSPPSGHPGELFF.

The rearrangement joins TRBV6-5 to TRBJ1-2; the match to TRBD1 covers 8 bases. Germline lookup yields CDR1 MNHEY and CDR2 SVGAGI. V gave up 5 bases and J gave up 5 bases; unmatched junction bases: 10. The CDR3 consists of 15 residues. The CDR3 loop is CASSRGDRNRYGYTF. Written as DNA, the CDR3 is TGTGCCAGCAGTCGTGGGGACAGGAATCGATATGGCTACACCTTC.

The rearrangement links TRBV24-1 to TRBJ1-1; 10 nucleotides align to TRBD1. Trimming took 4 bases from V and 3 from J; bases not matched to a gene: 4. This CDR3 has 15 residues. Germline CDR1 and CDR2: KGHDR and SFDVKD. CDR3 nucleotides: TGTGCCACCAGTGAATCCGGGACAGGGGACACTGAAGCTTTCTTT. Encoded protein: CATSESGTGDTEAFF.

The chain has TRBV24-1 and TRBJ2-1, with 7 bases lining up with TRBD2. With 1 base clipped from V and 7 bases from J, the junction kept 9 bases outside the gene matches. This CDR3 has 16 residues. The germline CDR1 and CDR2 sequences are KGHDR and SFDVKD. CDR3 sequence (DNA): TGTGCCACCAGTGATTTAGGCGGGGGTCCTATGAATGAGCAGTTCTTC. Its protein is CATSDLGGGPMNEQFF.

The V and J genes are TRBV5-4 and TRBJ2-1, with D unclear. This CDR3 has 13 residues. Trimming took off 0 bases at V and 4 bases at J, with 5 bases between the two ends. Per the germline V gene, CDR1 is SGHNT and CDR2 is YYREEE (reference sequence). The CDR3 sequence: CASSLADYNEQFF. The DNA of the CDR3 is TGTGCCAGCAGCTTGGCAGATTACAATGAGCAGTTCTTC.

This rearrangement joins TRBV3-1 (or the pseudogene TRBV3-2) to TRBJ1-5, with a weak D call TRBD1 (5 bases). V lost 4 bases and J 3 bases, leaving 10 bases between the germline ends. This CDR3 is built from 14 residues. Per germline, CDR1 LGHDT and CDR2 YNNKEL (reference sequence). The CDR3 DNA follows: TGTGCCAGCAGCCCCCGCGGACACAATCAGCCCCAGCATTTT. This codes for CASSPRGHNQPQHF.

The chain joins TRBV30 to TRBJ1-1; weak D call: TRBD1 (5 bases). The CDR3 consists of 12 residues. The ends were cut back, 3 bases at V and 1 base at J, with 6 bases in the middle. Germline V gene data show CDR1 as GTSNPN and CDR2 as SVGIG (reference sequence). CDR3 coding DNA: TGTGCCTGGAGCAGGGCGAACACTGAAGCTTTCTTT. Its translation is CAWSRANTEAFF.

J is TRBJ2-5 and V is TRBV10-3; D might be TRBD1 (6 bases). The V gene's germline CDR1 is ENHRY and CDR2 SYGVKD. V was shortened by 3 bases and J by 7 bases, with 15 bases between the two germline ends. The CDR3 consists of 14 residues. The CDR3 is CAISDVARTATQYF. The CDR3 region has the DNA TGTGCCATCAGTGATGTAGCACGGACAGCGACCCAGTACTTC.

The CDR3 DNA is TGTGCCAGCAGTCCCTCCACCGGGGAGCTGTTTTTT. Amino acid sequence: CASSPSTGELFF. The chain couples TRBV6-2 or TRBV6-3 to TRBJ2-2; D not certain. V lost 5 bases and J lost 4, with 5 bases in between. CDR1 is MNHEY and CDR2 is SVGEGT in the germline V gene. The CDR3 spans 12 residues.

This chain links TRBV19 with TRBJ1-1; TRBD1 aligns across 9 bases. CDR3 length: 15 amino acids. Unmatched junction bases numbered 7, after V lost 4 bases and J lost 4 bases. Per the germline V gene, CDR1 is LNHDA and CDR2 is SQIVND (reference sequence). The CDR3 protein is CASSTQGAGGTEAFF. CDR3 bases: TGTGCCAGTAGTACACAGGGGGCGGGTGGCACTGAAGCTTTCTTT.

The J gene is TRBJ2-1, the V gene TRBV6-5; TRBD1 agrees at 11 bases. Trimming removed 7 bases from V and 3 bases from J; junction bases left unmatched: 5. From germline, CDR1 is MNHEY and CDR2 SVGAGI. This CDR3 has 15 residues. The CDR3 protein is CASTPGTGGYNEQFF. Here the CDR3 DNA reads TGTGCCAGCACTCCGGGGACAGGGGGCTACAATGAGCAGTTCTTC.

CDR3 amino acids: CASSPEQGALGYTF. DNA for the CDR3: TGTGCCAGCAGCCCGGAACAGGGGGCTCTCGGCTACACCTTC. This chain joins TRBV9 and TRBJ1-2; 9 positions agree with TRBD1. Trimming at V came to 4 bases and at J to 8 bases, leaving 9 bases not matched to a gene. This CDR3 contains 14 residues. Germline CDR1 SGDLS, CDR2 YYNGEE.

The CDR3 loop is CASRQGGTEAFF. The CDR3 bases are TGTGCCAGCAGGCAGGGTGGGACTGAAGCTTTCTTT. The genes are TRBV12-3 or TRBV12-4 and TRBJ1-1; the D gene is possibly TRBD1 (5 bases). Trimming left V 6 bases short and J 5 bases short, with 10 bases between. The CDR3 length is 12 residues.

The chain's CDR3 is CASSASFRGRGQGYTF. Written as DNA, the CDR3 is TGTGCCAGCAGTGCATCTTTTAGGGGGCGCGGTCAGGGCTACACCTTC. The chain employs TRBV6-1 and TRBJ1-2, with 7 bases aligning to TRBD1. The trim removed 4 bases at V and 8 bases at J, leaving 16 bases unmatched. Germline CDR1 reads MNHNS; CDR2 reads SASEGT. The CDR3 sequence is 16 residues long.

The V gene is TRBV28, the J gene TRBJ1-5; TRBD1 matches at 9 bases. The CDR3 covers 15 residues. Germline V gene sequence: CDR1 MDHEN, CDR2 SYDVKM. The J segment lost 3 bases and the V segment lost 3 bases, leaving 3 bases of the junction unmatched. CDR3 protein: CASSFGDRDNQPQHF. The CDR3 DNA reads as TGTGCCAGCAGTTTTGGGGACAGGGACAATCAGCCCCAGCATTTT. Full variable domain (rest looked up from reference TRBV28 and TRBJ1-5): DVKVTQSSRYLVKRTGEKVFLECVQDMDHENMFWYRQDPGLGLRLIYFSYDVKMKEKGDIPEGYSVSREKKERFSLILESASTNQTSMYLCASSFGDRDNQPQHFGDGTRLSIL.

This clone was observed a single time. This chain uses TRBV15 with TRBJ1-1; 9 bases agree with TRBD1. Germline-derived CDR1 and CDR2 are LNHNV and YYDKDF (reference sequence). This CDR3 has 16 amino acids. Unmatched junction bases numbered 10, after V lost 3 bases and J lost 5 bases. CDR3 loop: CATSRGTGSVGTEAFF. The CDR3 nucleotides are TGTGCCACCAGCAGGGGGACAGGGTCGGTAGGGACTGAAGCTTTCTTT.

J is TRBJ2-1 and V is TRBV7-2, with 12 bases that match TRBD2. Unmatched junction bases numbered 2, after V lost 3 bases and J lost 8 bases. The CDR3 totals 14 residues. Germline V lookup: CDR1 SGHTA, CDR2 FQGNSA. The CDR3 loop is CASSLTSGRDEQFF. The DNA for the CDR3 is TGTGCCAGCAGCTTGACTAGCGGGAGAGATGAGCAGTTCTTC.

The chain has TRBV7-2 and TRBJ2-5; D gene uncertain. The CDR3 consists of 13 residues. Germline-derived CDR1 and CDR2 are SGHTA and FQGNSA. Trimming shortened V by 6 bases and J by 2 bases, and 10 bases separated the two germline ends. CDR3: CASRRQPQETQYF. In DNA, the CDR3 is TGTGCCAGCAGGAGGCAACCGCAAGAGACCCAGTACTTC.

This chain joins TRBV20-1 and TRBJ2-7; tentatively, D is TRBD2 (5 bases). From germline, CDR1 is DFQATT and CDR2 SNEGSKA (reference sequence). The CDR3 is made up of 13 amino acids. Deletions cut 3 bases from V and 0 bases from J, with 9 bases between. The chain's CDR3 is CSASTGSSYEQYF. The CDR3 DNA sequence: TGCAGTGCTAGTACGGGGAGCTCCTACGAGCAGTACTTC.

The rearrangement links TRBV2 to TRBJ1-1; D ambiguous. CDR3 size: 12 residues. Between the trimmed V and J ends, which lost 3 bases and 11 bases, there was a span of 13 bases. Germline V gene data show CDR1 as SNHLY and CDR2 as FYNNEI. CDR3 loop: CASSEGVLQAFF. In DNA form, the CDR3 reads TGTGCCAGCAGTGAGGGAGTTCTGCAGGCTTTCTTT.